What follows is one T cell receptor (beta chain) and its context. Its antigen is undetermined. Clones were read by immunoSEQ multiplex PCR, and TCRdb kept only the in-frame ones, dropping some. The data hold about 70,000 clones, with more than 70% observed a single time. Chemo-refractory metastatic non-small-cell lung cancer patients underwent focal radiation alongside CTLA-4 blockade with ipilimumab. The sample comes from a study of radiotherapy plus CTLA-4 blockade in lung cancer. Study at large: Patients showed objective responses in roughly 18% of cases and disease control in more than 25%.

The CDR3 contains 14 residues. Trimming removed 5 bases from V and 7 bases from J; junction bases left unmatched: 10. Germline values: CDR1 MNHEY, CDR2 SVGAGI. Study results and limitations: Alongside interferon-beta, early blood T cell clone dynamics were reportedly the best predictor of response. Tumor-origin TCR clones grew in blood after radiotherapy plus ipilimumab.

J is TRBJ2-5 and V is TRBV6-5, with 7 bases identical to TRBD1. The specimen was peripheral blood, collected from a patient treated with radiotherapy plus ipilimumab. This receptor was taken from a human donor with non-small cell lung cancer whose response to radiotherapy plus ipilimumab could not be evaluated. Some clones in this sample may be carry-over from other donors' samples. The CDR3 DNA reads TGTGCCAGCAGTACGGGACAGCCGCCGGCGACCCAGTACTTC. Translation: CASSTGQPPATQYF.